This T cell receptor (beta chain) was identified during a study of cytomegalovirus exposure and HLA in healthy donors. Study-level information: Earlier, almost 120 million unique TCR beta sequences were recovered from approximately 180 million T cells by an analysis.

The PCR had 60 Vbeta and 13 Jbeta primers. TCRdb's table, derived via immunoSEQ multiplex PCR, lists solely in-frame clones and lacks some. The sample shows roughly 98,000 clones, approximately 76% of them seen only once. This clone was seen a handful of times. Its specificity is unknown. General study results and limits: A later analysis found most CMV-associated TCR beta chains apparently HLA-restricted. Across HLA loci, a later analysis found differing TCR association rates, with DRB1 most and HLA-C fewest. In an earlier analysis, about 90% or about 30%: the productive usage of most TCR beta V segments.

V was cut by 3 bases and J by 0 bases, with 11 bases left in between. In germline, CDR1 is LNHDA, CDR2 SQIVND (reference sequence). The length of the CDR3 is 15 residues. The source is a man between 40 and 49 years old in good health and CMV-seronegative. The specimen sequenced was PBMCs. This chain uses TRBV19 with TRBJ1-1, with D possibly TRBD1 on 5 matching bases. CDR3 nucleotides: TGTGCCAGTAGTATGGGGCAGGCGTTGAACACTGAAGCTTTCTTT. This gives the protein CASSMGQALNTEAFF.